This TCR beta chain was sequenced during a study of blood T cells in healthy people across ages. Each sample gave at least 6.5 million isolated PBMCs. Next came a second PCR, run for about 6 to 12 cycles, which used a sample-barcoded 5' primer along with a J-beta primer mix. MiXCR was run by TCRdb on the 5' RACE reads, yielding one entry per CDR3 protein. The sample has roughly 2 million distinct CDR3 sequences; around half are singletons. Trimming at V came to 7 bases and at J to 2 bases, leaving 8 bases not matched to a gene. This CDR3 contains 15 residues. Germline V CDR1 and CDR2: MNHEY, SVGAGI. Study findings and constraints: Age advanced and TCR beta diversity per million T cells fell, roughly linearly. Naive and antigen-experienced cells were not separated, limiting conclusive comparison. Researchers report that TCR beta diversity correlated strongly with naive T cell percentage.

A word on this clonotype: What it binds is not known.

The sequenced sample was blood. The sequence was collected from a woman in her 40s in good health. The V gene is TRBV6-5, the J gene TRBJ2-3, with TRBD2 matching over 8 bases. The CDR3 nucleotides are TGTGCCAGCATCCCACGGGAGGGGGTCACAGATACGCAGTATTTT. Its protein is CASIPREGVTDTQYF.